This TCR beta chain was identified in a study of cytomegalovirus exposure and HLA in healthy donors (dated by TCRdb to the late 2010s). Turning to the overall study: An earlier analysis of several hundred of the donors reported approximately 260 Gb of sequence data and 95 million to 120 million unique TCR beta sequences obtained from 150 million to 200 million T cells. Roughly 300 gigabases of sequencing data and 78 million or so unique TCR sequences were included in an early release covering roughly 600 HLA-typed donors. Among the roughly 400 genotyped donors, approximately 81% belonged to the genetic ancestry cluster associated with self-reported Caucasian donors. The study aimed to test whether cataloging public T cell receptors could reveal signatures of past pathogen exposure. Using immunosequencing, the study profiled T cell repertoires from about 650 subjects and related those repertoires to cytomegalovirus serostatus. Along with the roughly 670-subject first cohort, a separate validation cohort of roughly 110 different subjects was used. The study combined high-throughput TCR immunosequencing, statistical association of individual TCRs with disease status, and machine learning to predict cytomegalovirus infection status. A later analysis re-examined previously published TCR beta repertoires from just over 650 donors and added high-resolution HLA genotyping to investigate patterns of TCR occurrence. Rather than using new phenotypic data, the later analysis identified candidate immune exposures from TCR beta sequences and from how often those sequences occurred across donors. An earlier analysis of 587 of the donors used high-throughput TCR beta sequencing to judge whether each TCR beta V gene segment behaved as functional or pseudogenic. Donor age, sex, ethnicity and CMV serostatus were compiled alongside the repertoire data. In a later genetic analysis, genome-wide SNP genotypes for about 55% of the roughly 700 donors were used, and that subset was treated as a discovery cohort. All discovery cohort repertoires had been generated using a single sequencing platform. HLA typing covered class I and class II loci at four-digit resolution. The number of donors typed differed by locus, with roughly 629-640 for A, B, C, DRB1 and DQB1, roughly 550 for DQA1, some 570 for DPA1, and some 450 for DPB1. Four or five DR-DQ haplotypes were treated as single units for association and clustering because of strong linkage in the cohort. On average, about 200,000 unique TCR beta nucleotide sequences were sequenced per donor among more than 350 genotyped donors of the cohort, with roughly 19% of those sequences being non-productive. The study at large found these results: According to a later analysis, TCR association rates differed among HLA loci, with DRB1 alleles showing the most associated TCRs and HLA-C alleles showing the fewest. A group of highly shared sequence variants was considered likely to be a technical artifact of the sequencing pipeline. In vitro tests confirmed that a few of the cytomegalovirus-associated TCR beta chains recognize cytomegalovirus antigens. Because HLA typing was unavailable for some donors at each locus, only the typed subset was used in association tests. The classifier was reported to diagnose cytomegalovirus status with high specificity and sensitivity in both the original cohort and the validation cohort. Specific HLA alleles were associated with 16,951 TCR beta sequences at a false discovery rate of 0.05 in a later analysis. In a later genetic analysis, a missense DCLRE1C variant was associated with V-gene and J-gene trimming of TCR beta chains, and the association was replicated in an independent cohort. When HLA alleles, especially DR and DQ, strongly co-occurred, attributing TCR associations to individual alleles was difficult. The authors suggested that the approach could potentially be extended to other disease states and immunological phenotypes. The only immune exposure information available for the cohort was CMV serostatus. While some public TCRs were present in many individuals, most TCR sequences turned up only very rarely across donors. A total of fewer than 200 TCR beta chains were listed by the study as associated with cytomegalovirus. Compared with equally common non-associated chains, HLA-associated TCR beta chains in a later analysis were more clonally expanded and had lower generation probabilities. A further reported finding was that TCR beta sequences accurately predicted the HLA-A and HLA-B alleles for most subjects in the first cohort. According to a later genetic analysis, donors in an Asian-associated ancestry cluster had fewer N-insertions in productive TCRs than the approximately 650-donor mean. The cohort was sequenced for TCR beta chains only, and without alpha or paired-chain data the features that could be detected were limited. Most CMV-associated TCR beta chains appeared to be HLA-restricted in a later analysis, and the HLA associations seemed to be driven largely by CMV exposure. Several of the top co-occurrence clusters appeared to be linked to parvovirus B19, influenza, CMV and Epstein-Barr virus, according to a later analysis. Because counts were too low, more than 15 rarely observed V segments, including chromosome 9 orphons, were excluded from the earlier analysis of 587 of the donors. An earlier analysis of 587 of the donors showed that most TCR beta V segments appeared in productive rearrangements either about 87% or about 30% of the time, which broadly matched IMGT annotations. The presence/absence analyses assumed that sequencing depth was roughly uniform across donors, and that assumption may not be true. Linkage disequilibrium might explain the correlated functional status among segregating V segments, but an unknown experimental factor could not be ruled out.

A note on this clone: Its binding antigen is unknown. Base qualities are not recorded, but no much larger clone differs from it by a single base.

Library prep was done by the immunoSEQ multiplex PCR assay. For the multiplex PCR, a mixture combining 60 forward primers for TCR Vbeta segments and 13 reverse primers for TCR Jbeta segments was used. Amplification of the CDR3 region of rearranged TCR beta genes was performed with a multiplex PCR assay on genomic DNA. The amplified TCR beta libraries were sequenced on the Illumina HiSeq System as 87-base-pair reads. Per the original workflow: Across the 666 repertoires, a later analysis counted 80 million or so unique TCR beta chains, some 11 million of which were shared by at least two donors. Raw reads were error-corrected and collapsed into unique sequences with a nearest-neighbor algorithm that merged closely related sequences to remove PCR and sequencing errors. V, D and J gene segments were assigned by aligning CDR3 sequences to IMGT reference sequences. For a sequence to be retained, at least a six-nucleotide match to both a V gene segment and a J gene segment was required. Rearrangements were called productive when the CDR3 lacked stop codons and stayed in frame with V and J; all others were non-productive. CDR3 was defined by IMGT convention, running from the second conserved V-encoded cysteine to the conserved J-encoded phenylalanine. The earlier analysis of approximately 590 of the donors excluded any sequence lacking an unambiguous match to a single V gene segment. In an earlier analysis of 587 of the donors, a V segment was called functional when productive rearrangements were above 56.7%, and segregating when the standard deviation between donors exceeded 5%. A statistical classification framework was built to diagnose cytomegalovirus status from the catalog of TCR beta chain sequences. In a later analysis, V and J genes were assigned by comparing TCR nucleotide sequences against IMGT/GENE-DB human TR gene sequences. The TCRdist pipeline was used in a later analysis to assign CDR3 sequences and most-parsimonious VDJ recombination scenarios. In a later analysis, every TCR beta chain was defined by the combination of its CDR3 amino acid sequence and its V-gene family, and reads without a unique V-gene family were dropped. In a later analysis, fewer than 600 highly shared, low-generation-probability nucleotide sequences were removed to address suspected cross-contamination and a sequencing artifact. In a later analysis, a clonal expansion index for each public chain was calculated from normalized within-repertoire ranks of inferred template counts. A later analysis computed generation probabilities with a VDJ recombination model fitted to out-of-frame rearrangements, and checked the results against IGoR. Hypergeometric tests were used in a later analysis to score TCR-TCR, TCR-HLA and TCR-CMV co-occurrence, with a repertoire-size bias correction applied to the TCR pairs. To estimate false discovery rates, a later analysis permuted the HLA or CMV assignments 20 times. A later analysis grouped co-occurring TCRs with DBSCAN, adding TCRdist sequence similarity when clustering within HLA-allele-positive subsets. Repertoires with fewer than 30,000 or more than 120,000 public chains, plus five repertoires with anomalous nucleotide sharing, were excluded from co-occurrence clustering. TCRdb limited this immuneACCESS table to in-frame rearrangements with V and J called. A share of clones is missing; checked studies link under half to unresolved V genes, and the rest is unexplained. That table furnishes V, J and clone size, whereas the DNA furnished D and trimming. In this sample the table shows approximately 73,000 clones, almost 80% of which occur a single time. The ten largest clones capture roughly 22% of the sample.

The cohort comprised around 700 healthy bone marrow donors. At the time of sampling, all cohort members were nominally healthy, though unrecorded immune exposures were likely present. The donor tested CMV seropositive, placing the donor among the 290 or so seropositive members of the cohort. A peripheral blood sample was collected from each donor, and TCR beta sequencing was performed on peripheral blood mononuclear cells. The Qiagen DNeasy Blood Extraction Kit was used to extract genomic DNA from the blood cell samples. The receptor was isolated from a middle-aged woman in good health and CMV-seropositive. The sequenced material came from PBMCs.

The base sequence is TGTGCCAGCAGTTACGGTGGGACAGCTCAAGAGACCCAGTACTTC. Its protein product is CASSYGGTAQETQYF. Rearrangement joined TRBV6-5 to TRBJ2-5; 7 junctional bases match TRBD1. Inclusive of the bounding cysteine and phenylalanine, the CDR3 is 15 residues long. The read is trimmed to its CDR3 DNA, 45 bases read in frame from base 1. CDR1 and CDR2 (MNHEY, SVGAGI) derive from the germline V gene. Trimming accounts for 2 bases at V and 2 bases at J, while the number of junction bases matched to no gene is 5.